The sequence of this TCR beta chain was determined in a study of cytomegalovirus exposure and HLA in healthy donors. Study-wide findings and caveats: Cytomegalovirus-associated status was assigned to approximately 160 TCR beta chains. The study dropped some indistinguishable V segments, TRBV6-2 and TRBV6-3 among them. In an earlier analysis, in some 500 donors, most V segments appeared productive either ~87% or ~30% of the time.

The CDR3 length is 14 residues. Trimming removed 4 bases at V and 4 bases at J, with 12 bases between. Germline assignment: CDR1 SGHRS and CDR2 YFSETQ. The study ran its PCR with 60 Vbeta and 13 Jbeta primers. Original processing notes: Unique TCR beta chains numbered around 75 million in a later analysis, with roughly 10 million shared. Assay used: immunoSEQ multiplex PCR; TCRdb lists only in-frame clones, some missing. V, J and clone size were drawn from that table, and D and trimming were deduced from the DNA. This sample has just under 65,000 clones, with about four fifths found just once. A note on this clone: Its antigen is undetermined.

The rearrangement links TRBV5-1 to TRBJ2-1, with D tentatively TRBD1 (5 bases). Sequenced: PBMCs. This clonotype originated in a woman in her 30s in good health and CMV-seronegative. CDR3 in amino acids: CASSRPGLYNEQFF. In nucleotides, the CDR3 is TGCGCCAGCAGCAGACCAGGGTTATACAATGAGCAGTTCTTC.